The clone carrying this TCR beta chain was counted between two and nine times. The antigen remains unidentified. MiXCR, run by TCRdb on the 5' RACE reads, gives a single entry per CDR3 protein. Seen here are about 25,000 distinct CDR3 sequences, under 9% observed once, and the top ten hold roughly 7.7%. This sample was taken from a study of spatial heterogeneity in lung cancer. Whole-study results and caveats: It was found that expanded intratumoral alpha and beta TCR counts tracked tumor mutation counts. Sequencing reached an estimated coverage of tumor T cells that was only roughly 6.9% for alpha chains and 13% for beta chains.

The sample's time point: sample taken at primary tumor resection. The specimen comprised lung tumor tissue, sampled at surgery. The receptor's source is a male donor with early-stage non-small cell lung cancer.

DNA for the CDR3: TGTGCCAGCAGCCCCGGGACAGGGGGCGATTATGGCTACACCTTC. Translation: CASSPGTGGDYGYTF. V usage is TRBV6-5 and J usage is TRBJ1-2, with 12 bases matching TRBD1. The CDR3 runs to 15 residues. Germline CDR1 and CDR2: MNHEY and SVGAGI. With 6 bases clipped from V and 5 bases from J, the junction kept 7 bases outside the gene matches.